This entry lists 18 T cell receptor beta chains sequenced from one sample in a study of blood T cell repertoires in COVID-19. Measured with immunoSEQ multiplex PCR; TCRdb has only the in-frame clones, and not every one. Among approximately 190,000 clones, 84% were seen once, and the ten largest hold 20%. The specimen sequenced was peripheral blood. Source of these receptors: a human donor in a cohort sampled during active COVID-19.

This rearrangement joins TRBV12-3 or TRBV12-4 to TRBJ2-3, with a tentative D call TRBD2 (5 bases). V was cut by 4 bases and J by 6 bases, with 5 bases left in between. The CDR3 loop spans 11 amino acids. The CDR3 loop reads CASSSGDTQYF. CDR3 DNA: TGTGCCAGCAGTTCGGGGGATACGCAGTATTTT.

The V gene is TRBV5-4, the J gene TRBJ1-2, with a tentative D call TRBD1 (6 bases). With 0 bases removed from V and 4 bases from J, the gap between germline ends came to 7 bases. The CDR3 runs 13 residues. The V gene's germline CDR1 is SGHNT and CDR2 YYREEE (reference sequence). CDR3 DNA: TGTGCCAGCAGCTTGGTAGGGGGCTATGGCTACACCTTC. Translated: CASSLVGGYGYTF.

The V call is TRBV27, the J call TRBJ2-4; 9 nucleotides match TRBD2. The CDR3 loop spans 14 amino acids. V was clipped by 4 bases and J by 6 bases; unmatched bases: 4. Germline values: CDR1 MNHEY, CDR2 SMNVEV (reference sequence). CDR3 amino acids: CASSSTGLANIQYF. The CDR3 DNA reads TGTGCCAGCAGTTCCACGGGACTAGCAAACATTCAGTACTTC.

This chain joins TRBV19 and TRBJ2-7, with a possible D match to TRBD2 (5 bases). The CDR3 is 13 residues long. In germline, CDR1 is LNHDA, CDR2 SQIVND (reference sequence). V was shortened by 1 base and J by 3 bases, with 7 bases between the two germline ends. CDR3 sequence (DNA): TGTGCCAGTAGTATAGCTAGCAGCTACGAGCAGTACTTC. Residues: CASSIASSYEQYF.

The chain couples TRBV27 to TRBJ1-1; D is unresolved. The CDR3 loop spans 18 amino acids. The germline V and J ends were trimmed by 8 bases and 0 bases, with 25 bases remaining between them. The germline V gene encodes CDR1 MNHEY and CDR2 SMNVEV (reference sequence). CDR3 residues: CASAKTAGSLIMNTEAFF. The CDR3 coding sequence is TGTGCCAGCGCAAAAACCGCAGGCAGCCTAATCATGAACACTGAAGCTTTCTTT.

The chain combines TRBV3-1 (or the pseudogene TRBV3-2) with TRBJ2-5, with D unclear. The CDR3 has 14 amino acids. Per germline, CDR1 LGHDT and CDR2 YNNKEL (reference sequence). Trimming removed 6 bases from V and 5 bases from J, with 16 bases in between. The CDR3 here is CASSRWRGQETQYF. In nucleotides, the CDR3 is TGTGCCAGCAGTCGCTGGAGAGGTCAGGAGACCCAGTACTTC.

The chain uses TRBV18 and TRBJ2-1; 10 bases align to TRBD1. The CDR3 is 13 residues long. Germline CDR1 and CDR2: KGHSH and LQKENI. With V trimmed by 6 bases and J by 14 bases, 10 bases remained unmatched. CDR3 sequence (DNA): TGTGCCAGCTCCCTTGACAGGGGGCGAGTAAAGTTCTTC. As protein: CASSLDRGRVKFF.

The chain uses TRBV6-1 and TRBJ2-3; 7 nucleotides agree with TRBD1. CDR1 MNHNS and CDR2 SASEGT come from the germline V gene. CDR3 length: 12 residues. The CDR3 loop is CAARQGADTQYF. The CDR3 region has the DNA TGTGCAGCGAGGCAGGGGGCAGATACGCAGTATTTT.

The chain has TRBV5-8 and TRBJ1-4, with D possibly matching TRBD1 (5 bases). The CDR3 covers 13 residues. Trimming shortened V by 4 bases and J by 12 bases, and 16 bases separated the two germline ends. Germline CDR1 and CDR2: SGHTS and YDEGEE. The CDR3 DNA reads as TGTGCCAGCAGCCCACGAAGGGGCGGCGAACTGTTTTTT. Translation: CASSPRRGGELFF.

There are a few counts of this clone. This chain joins TRBV3-1 (or the pseudogene TRBV3-2) and TRBJ1-5, with TRBD1 identical over 8 bases. In germline, CDR1 is LGHDT, CDR2 YNNKEL (reference sequence). The trim removed 5 bases at V and 4 bases at J, leaving 7 bases unmatched. CDR3 length: 15 residues. The CDR3 region is CASSGPGQENQPQHF. The CDR3 DNA reads as TGTGCCAGCAGCGGACCGGGACAGGAAAATCAGCCCCAGCATTTT.

This chain links TRBV10-2 with TRBJ2-2; D may be TRBD2 (6 bases). Trimming shortened V by 7 bases and J by 2 bases, and 11 bases separated the two germline ends. The CDR3 is made up of 14 amino acids. Germline CDR1 and CDR2: WSHSY and SAAADI. CDR3 in amino acids: CASTPGLNTGELFF. The CDR3 nucleotides are TGCGCCAGCACCCCGGGACTTAACACCGGGGAGCTGTTTTTT.

This clone showed up just a few times. The chain combines TRBV6-1 with TRBJ1-5; no clear D gene. Trimming took 4 bases from V and 0 from J, leaving 13 bases between them. The CDR3 has 16 amino acids. Germline CDR1 and CDR2: MNHNS and SASEGT. The CDR3: CASSGLVRYSNQPQHF. DNA for the CDR3: TGTGCCAGCAGTGGCCTGGTCCGGTATAGCAATCAGCCCCAGCATTTT.

This chain uses TRBV6-5 with TRBJ2-7, with D tentatively TRBD2 (6 bases). The CDR3 contains 14 residues. V was clipped by 6 bases and J by 3 bases, with 15 bases between them. CDR1 and CDR2 (germline): MNHEY, SVGAGI. CDR3 DNA: TGTGCCAGCAGCAGACTAGTAACGGGCTACGAGCAGTACTTC. Amino acid sequence: CASSRLVTGYEQYF.

The J gene is TRBJ1-1, the V gene TRBV5-1; D unresolved. This CDR3 region has 13 residues. Between the trimmed V and J ends, which lost 1 base and 5 bases, there was a span of 9 bases. Germline CDR1 is SGHRS and CDR2 is YFSETQ. In nucleotides, the CDR3 is TGCGCCAGCAGCTTGTCCGGGGTGACTGAAGCTTTCTTT. Encoded protein: CASSLSGVTEAFF.

V and J are TRBV5-1 and TRBJ2-2, with D hard to call. Trimming removed 4 bases from V and 2 bases from J, with 15 bases in between. Germline CDR1 is SGHRS and CDR2 is YFSETQ. The CDR3 has 16 residues. The CDR3 region has the DNA TGCGCCAGCAGCGTGATATCGTCAGTAAACACCGGGGAGCTGTTTTTT. Protein: CASSVISSVNTGELFF.

This chain uses TRBV30 with TRBJ2-7, with D hard to call. The germline V gene has CDR1 GTSNPN and CDR2 SVGIG (reference sequence). V was trimmed by 1 base and J by 0 bases, leaving 7 bases between them. The CDR3 length is 13 residues. The CDR3 nucleotides read TGTGCCTGGAGTGATATCAGCTCCTACGAGCAGTACTTC. Residues: CAWSDISSYEQYF.

J is TRBJ1-2 and V is TRBV5-4; D possibly corresponds to TRBD1 (6 bases). V shed 2 bases and J shed 6 bases, with 14 bases lying between them. This CDR3 spans 14 amino acids. Germline V gene data show CDR1 as SGHNT and CDR2 as YYREEE (reference sequence). The CDR3 here is CASSFQGLKDGYTF. The CDR3 DNA is TGTGCCAGCAGCTTCCAGGGGCTCAAGGATGGCTACACCTTC.

V gene TRBV29-1 combines with J gene TRBJ1-5; the D is unclear. Trimming cost V 7 bases and J 6 bases, with 16 bases left between them. CDR3 length equals 13 residues. Germline values: CDR1 SQVTM, CDR2 ANQGSEA. This CDR3 is CSGTHGAGQPQHF. The CDR3, as DNA: TGCAGCGGTACCCATGGCGCGGGTCAGCCCCAGCATTTT.